Presented here are 32 T cell receptor beta chains from one specimen sequenced in a study of sequential checkpoint blockade in melanoma. Treatment defined: randomized to nivolumab then ipilimumab (arm A) or the reverse (arm B). Method: immunoSEQ multiplex PCR; TCRdb's copy keeps in-frame clones and lacks some. The sample holds around 16,000 clones, 90% to 95% seen once. Source: CD8+ T cells sorted from blood (inferred from file names), taken from a patient given nivolumab and ipilimumab in sequence. The receptors derive from a human donor with melanoma.

The gene calls are TRBV5-6 and TRBJ1-2, with no clear D. The CDR3 has 14 amino acids. The germline CDR1 and CDR2 sequences are SGHDT and YYEEEE. Between the trimmed V and J ends, which lost 1 base and 3 bases, there was a span of 10 bases. CDR3 DNA sequence: TGTGCCAGCAGCTTGATCTCAGGCCACTATGGCTACACCTTC. Translated, it gives CASSLISGHYGYTF. The variable domain in full, completed from reference TRBV5-6 and TRBJ1-2, reads DAGVTQSPTHLIKTRGQQVTLRCSPKSGHDTVSWYQQALGQGPQFIFQYYEEEERQRGNFPDRFSGHQFPNYSSELNVNALLLGDSALYLCASSLISGHYGYTFGSGTRLTVV.

The rearrangement joins TRBV28 to TRBJ2-2; TRBD1 matches 8 bases. The V and J ends lost 11 bases and 6 bases, in that order; junction bases with no gene match: 11. CDR3 length: 14 residues. Germline V gene lookup returns CDR1 MDHEN and CDR2 SYDVKM. Here the CDR3 DNA reads TGTGCCGGAGGGCAGGGGGCTAGGGCCGGGGAGCTGTTTTTT. This encodes CAGGQGARAGELFF. Full variable domain (outside the CDR3, taken from reference TRBV28 and TRBJ2-2): DVKVTQSSRYLVKRTGEKVFLECVQDMDHENMFWYRQDPGLGLRLIYFSYDVKMKEKGDIPEGYSVSREKKERFSLILESASTNQTSMYLCAGGQGARAGELFFGEGSRLTVL.

A remark on this clone: In the same sample, other DNA sequences code for this CDR3. The CDR3 coding sequence is TGTGCCAGCAGCGAAGGACTAGCGGGCTACGAGCAGTACTTC. Translating it yields CASSEGLAGYEQYF. The chain combines TRBV7-9 with TRBJ2-7, with TRBD2 matching 11 bases. V lost 5 bases, J lost 3 bases, and 3 bases stayed unmatched. This CDR3 has 14 residues. Germline V CDR1 and CDR2: SEHNR, FQNEAQ (reference sequence).

This chain uses TRBV28 with TRBJ1-4, with D unresolved. The V gene's germline CDR1 is MDHEN and CDR2 SYDVKM. Trimming took off 2 bases at V and 8 bases at J, with 21 bases between the two ends. This CDR3 spans 17 amino acids. The CDR3 loop reads CASSLPQTRGSEEKLFF. Here the CDR3 DNA reads TGTGCCAGCAGTTTACCCCAAACCCGTGGGTCGGAGGAAAAACTGTTTTTT.

In this sample, this clone turned up once. V gene TRBV9 combines with J gene TRBJ2-7, with a possible D match to TRBD1 (5 bases). This CDR3 contains 14 residues. Trimming pared 0 bases from V and 3 bases from J, leaving 10 bases between. The V gene's germline CDR1 is SGDLS and CDR2 YYNGEE. CDR3 coding DNA: TGTGCCAGCAGCGTAGACGGGCAGGGCTACGAGCAGTACTTC. It yields the protein CASSVDGQGYEQYF. Based on the CDR3 plus reference TRBV9 and TRBJ2-7, the full variable domain is DSGVTQTPKHLITATGQRVTLRCSPRSGDLSVYWYQQSLDQGLQFLIQYYNGEERAKGNILERFSAQQFPDLHSELNLSSLELGDSALYFCASSVDGQGYEQYFGPGTRLTVT.

The chain recombines TRBV28 with TRBJ1-1; D unresolved. CDR1 and CDR2 from the germline V gene are MDHEN and SYDVKM. This CDR3 is built from 13 residues. V was shortened by 5 bases and J by 1 base, with 8 bases between the two germline ends. CDR3 in DNA: TGTGCCAGCAGTGAGACACAGAACACTGAAGCTTTCTTT. It yields the protein CASSETQNTEAFF.

This rearrangement joins TRBV28 to TRBJ2-7, with TRBD2 as a possible D gene (5 bases). This CDR3 region has 13 residues. The V end was cut by 7 bases, the J end by 2 bases, with 12 bases between. Looked up from germline, CDR1 is MDHEN and CDR2 is SYDVKM. This chain's CDR3 is CASTIRGPYEQYF. CDR3 DNA: TGTGCCAGCACCATCCGGGGTCCCTACGAGCAGTACTTC. The whole variable domain, remainder taken from reference TRBV28 and TRBJ2-7, is DVKVTQSSRYLVKRTGEKVFLECVQDMDHENMFWYRQDPGLGLRLIYFSYDVKMKEKGDIPEGYSVSREKKERFSLILESASTNQTSMYLCASTIRGPYEQYFGPGTRLTVT.

This clone was detected a few times. The rearrangement joins TRBV4-3 to TRBJ2-7; 7 nucleotides match TRBD2. Germline V CDR1 and CDR2: LGHNA, YSLEER. CDR3 size: 13 residues. The V and J ends lost 0 bases and 4 bases, in that order; junction bases with no gene match: 0. CDR3 sequence reads: CASSQEGGYEQYF. The CDR3 bases are TGCGCCAGCAGCCAAGAGGGGGGGTACGAGCAGTACTTC.

The rearrangement uses TRBV29-1 and TRBJ2-7; a possible D gene is TRBD2 (5 bases). V lost 1 base and J 4 bases, leaving 11 bases between the germline ends. The V gene's germline CDR1 is SQVTM and CDR2 ANQGSEA. The CDR3 contains 13 residues. CDR3 sequence: CSVEGRRGYEQYF. The CDR3 DNA reads TGCAGCGTTGAAGGTCGGAGAGGGTACGAGCAGTACTTC.

The chain links TRBV27 to TRBJ1-6; D is unresolved. The CDR3 spans 15 residues. Germline assignment: CDR1 MNHEY and CDR2 SMNVEV (reference sequence). The germline V and J ends were trimmed by 5 bases and 0 bases, with 8 bases remaining between them. This chain's CDR3 is CASSLLFSYNSPLHF. The CDR3 coding sequence is TGTGCCAGCAGTCTACTGTTCTCCTATAATTCACCCCTCCACTTT.

This chain uses TRBV4-1 with TRBJ1-1; D is ambiguous. CDR3 size: 14 residues. The germline CDR1 and CDR2 sequences are MGHRA and YSYEKL. Between the trimmed V and J ends, which lost 3 bases and 0 bases, there was a span of 8 bases. This chain's CDR3 is CASSQVNMNTEAFF. CDR3 in DNA: TGCGCCAGCAGCCAGGTTAACATGAACACTGAAGCTTTCTTT.

The chain uses TRBV2 and TRBJ2-7; a weak D match, TRBD2 (5 bases). CDR1 is SNHLY, CDR2 FYNNEI, per germline. The CDR3 is 13 residues long. V gave up 5 bases and J gave up 1 base, with 9 bases separating them. CDR3 loop: CASSTWESYEQYV. The CDR3 DNA reads TGTGCCAGCAGTACTTGGGAGTCCTACGAGCAGTACGTC.

The V call is TRBV5-1, the J call TRBJ1-1; D is perhaps TRBD1 (6 bases). This CDR3 is 14 amino acids long. Germline V lookup: CDR1 SGHRS, CDR2 YFSETQ. Deletions cut 1 base from V and 3 bases from J, with 10 bases between. This CDR3 reads CASSLNTGYTEAFF. The CDR3 DNA is TGCGCCAGCAGCTTGAATACAGGGTACACTGAAGCTTTCTTT.

V usage is TRBV19 and J usage is TRBJ1-1; D is possibly TRBD1 (5 bases). Germline values: CDR1 LNHDA, CDR2 SQIVND (reference sequence). This CDR3 has 13 residues. The V end was cut by 2 bases, the J end by 4 bases, with 8 bases between. This CDR3 is CASSIQGLTEAFF. The CDR3 DNA follows: TGTGCCAGTAGTATACAGGGACTCACTGAAGCTTTCTTT.

This chain joins TRBV7-3 and TRBJ1-6; TRBD1 aligns across 8 bases. The CDR3 covers 16 residues. CDR1 SGHTA and CDR2 FQGTGA come from the germline V gene. J gave up 7 bases and V 2 bases, and 7 bases lay outside the gene matches. This chain's CDR3 is CASSLFGTGDNSPLHF. Written as DNA, the CDR3 is TGTGCCAGCAGCTTATTTGGGACAGGCGACAATTCACCCCTCCACTTT.

This sequence joins TRBV28 and TRBJ1-5, with D maybe TRBD1 (5 bases). The germline V gene encodes CDR1 MDHEN and CDR2 SYDVKM. V dropped 4 bases and J dropped 0 bases, with 10 bases sitting between them. This CDR3 is 15 amino acids long. The CDR3: CASSSAGLSNQPQHF. For the CDR3, the DNA is TGTGCCAGCAGTTCCGCAGGGCTTAGCAATCAGCCCCAGCATTTT.

The rearrangement uses TRBV4-2 and TRBJ2-7, with D perhaps TRBD1 (5 bases). Germline CDR1 reads LGHNA; CDR2 reads YNFKEQ. V was pared by 4 bases and J by 2 bases, with 9 bases between. This CDR3 spans 13 amino acids. The CDR3: CASSRGSTYEQYF. CDR3 nucleotides: TGTGCCAGCAGCCGGGGCTCTACCTACGAGCAGTACTTC.

The rearrangement links TRBV19 to TRBJ1-5; the match to TRBD1 covers 7 bases. V shed 4 bases, J shed 5 bases, and the junction held 8 bases outside the gene matches. The germline V gene has CDR1 LNHDA and CDR2 SQIVND (reference sequence). The CDR3 totals 15 residues. CDR3 sequence (DNA): TGTGCCAGTAGTAAGACAGGGTCTTGGCATCAGCCCCAGCATTTT. This codes for CASSKTGSWHQPQHF. The full variable domain, completed using reference TRBV19 and TRBJ1-5, is DGGITQSPKYLFRKEGQNVTLSCEQNLNHDAMYWYRQDPGQGLRLIYYSQIVNDFQKGDIAEGYSVSREKKESFPLTVTSAQKNPTAFYLCASSKTGSWHQPQHFGDGTRLSIL.

This chain connects TRBV29-1 to TRBJ2-7; TRBD2 matches 7 bases. Per the germline V gene, CDR1 is SQVTM and CDR2 is ANQGSEA. V shed 7 bases, J shed 0 bases, and the junction held 6 bases outside the gene matches. This CDR3 region has 13 residues. Here the CDR3 reads CSGAGESSYEQYF. The CDR3 DNA sequence: TGCAGCGGGGCGGGAGAAAGCTCCTACGAGCAGTACTTC.

The V and J genes are TRBV29-1 and TRBJ1-1, with D hard to call. CDR1 is SQVTM and CDR2 is ANQGSEA in the germline V gene. The CDR3 length is 12 residues. With 7 bases removed from V and 3 bases from J, the gap between germline ends came to 12 bases. CDR3 nucleotides: TGCAGCGGACTCGTCCCATACACTGAAGCTTTCTTT. It codes for CSGLVPYTEAFF. Based on the CDR3 plus reference TRBV29-1 and TRBJ1-1, the full variable domain is SAVISQKPSRDICQRGTSLTIQCQVDSQVTMMFWYRQQPGQSLTLIATANQGSEATYESGFVIDKFPISRPNLTFSTLTVSNMSPEDSSIYLCSGLVPYTEAFFGQGTRLTVV.

This clone was seen a handful of times. The CDR3 region has the DNA TGTGCCAGCAGCTTGAGGACAGGGGATGGCTACACCTTC. It translates to CASSLRTGDGYTF. The chain combines TRBV5-8 with TRBJ1-2, with 9 nucleotides matching TRBD1. The trim removed 1 base at V and 6 bases at J, leaving 1 base unmatched. This CDR3 region has 13 residues. Germline CDR1 and CDR2: SGHTS and YDEGEE.

V and J are TRBV27 and TRBJ1-2; 7 bases are shared with TRBD1. There are 15 residues in the CDR3. Germline V CDR1 and CDR2: MNHEY, SMNVEV (reference sequence). V lost 5 bases and J lost 2; bases outside the gene matches: 8. CDR3 protein: CASSDQTGPNYGYTF. CDR3 DNA sequence: TGTGCCAGCAGTGACCAGACAGGGCCCAACTATGGCTACACCTTC.

This clone was counted between two and nine times. The J gene is TRBJ2-7, the V gene TRBV27, with TRBD1 matching over 11 bases. V was pared by 4 bases and J by 3 bases, with 2 bases of the junction left unmatched. CDR3 size: 14 residues. Germline V gene lookup returns CDR1 MNHEY and CDR2 SMNVEV (reference sequence). The CDR3 here is CASSSGTGGYEQYF. CDR3 bases: TGTGCCAGCAGTTCCGGGACAGGGGGCTACGAGCAGTACTTC.

The rearrangement uses TRBV7-9 and TRBJ1-2; 8 positions match TRBD1. Germline V gene sequence: CDR1 SEHNR, CDR2 FQNEAQ (reference sequence). CDR3 length: 13 residues. V shed 1 base and J 7 bases; nucleotides not matched to a gene: 2. CDR3 DNA sequence: TGTGCCAGCAGCTTAGGAGGACAGGGTGGCTACACCTTC. Its translation: CASSLGGQGGYTF.

The rearrangement uses TRBV10-1 and TRBJ2-7, with D perhaps matching TRBD2 (5 bases). In germline, CDR1 is WNHNN, CDR2 SYGVQD (reference sequence). Trimming cost V 7 bases and J 7 bases, with 29 bases left between them. This CDR3 region has 17 residues. The CDR3 reads CASTPIERVARPTEQYV. CDR3 in DNA: TGCGCCAGCACCCCCATCGAGAGGGTTGCTCGACCCACGGAGCAGTACGTC.

This clone has just one count. This sequence joins TRBV4-1 and TRBJ1-2; no definite D call. Germline loops: CDR1 MGHRA, CDR2 YSYEKL. V shed 1 base and J shed 0 bases, with 9 bases lying between them. The CDR3 is 15 amino acids. CDR3 DNA: TGCGCCAGCAGCCAAGTGGAGTCTCCTAACTATGGCTACACCTTC. It translates to CASSQVESPNYGYTF.

V gene TRBV28 combines with J gene TRBJ2-7; 9 nucleotides match TRBD1. This CDR3 contains 16 residues. Trimming took 5 bases from V and 0 from J; bases not matched to a gene: 8. Germline lookup yields CDR1 MDHEN and CDR2 SYDVKM. CDR3 sequence (DNA): TGTGCCAGCAGTCCTTGGGACAGGGTAAGCTCCTACGAGCAGTACTTC. As protein: CASSPWDRVSSYEQYF.

This chain connects TRBV23-1 to TRBJ2-7; 8 bases line up with TRBD2. TRBV23-1 is given ORF status, its function remaining uncertain. Losses at the gene ends were 2 bases for V and 3 bases for J; bases not matched to a gene: 12. This CDR3 is built from 17 residues. The CDR3 nucleotides are TGCGCCAGCAGTCAACCGCTCGGACTAGCTAAGAACTACGAGCAGTACTTC. Amino acids: CASSQPLGLAKNYEQYF.

The genes are TRBV7-9 and TRBJ2-7; unclear D gene. CDR1 and CDR2 from the germline V gene are SEHNR and FQNEAQ (reference sequence). V was clipped by 2 bases and J by 5 bases, with 4 bases between them. This CDR3 comprises 11 residues. CDR3 nucleotides: TGTGCCAGCAGCTTAAGAGACGAGCAGTACTTC. Amino acids: CASSLRDEQYF.

The V gene is TRBV7-8, the J gene TRBJ1-1, with 9 bases fitting TRBD1. The CDR3 contains 16 residues. V gave up 1 base and J gave up 1 base; unmatched junction bases: 4. The germline V gene has CDR1 SGHVS and CDR2 FQNEAQ. CDR3 sequence reads: CASSLGGTGSNTEAFF. Here the CDR3 DNA reads TGTGCCAGCAGCTTAGGCGGGACAGGGTCGAACACTGAAGCTTTCTTT.

The chain employs TRBV29-1 and TRBJ2-7; 7 bases align to TRBD1. The CDR3 is 12 residues long. J gave up 4 bases and V 4 bases, and 4 bases lay outside the gene matches. The germline gives CDR1 SQVTM, CDR2 ANQGSEA. CDR3 loop: CSVVEDRYEQYF. For the CDR3, the DNA is TGCAGCGTTGTTGAGGACAGGTACGAGCAGTACTTC.

The chain is built from TRBV7-9 and TRBJ1-3; D is perhaps TRBD1 (6 bases). Germline assignment: CDR1 SEHNR and CDR2 FQNEAQ (reference sequence). Trimming cost V 3 bases and J 2 bases, with 17 bases left between them. CDR3 size: 17 residues. CDR3 nucleotides: TGTGCCAGCAGCTTTAATCCTTCACAGGGAACTGGAAACACCATATATTTT. This encodes CASSFNPSQGTGNTIYF.